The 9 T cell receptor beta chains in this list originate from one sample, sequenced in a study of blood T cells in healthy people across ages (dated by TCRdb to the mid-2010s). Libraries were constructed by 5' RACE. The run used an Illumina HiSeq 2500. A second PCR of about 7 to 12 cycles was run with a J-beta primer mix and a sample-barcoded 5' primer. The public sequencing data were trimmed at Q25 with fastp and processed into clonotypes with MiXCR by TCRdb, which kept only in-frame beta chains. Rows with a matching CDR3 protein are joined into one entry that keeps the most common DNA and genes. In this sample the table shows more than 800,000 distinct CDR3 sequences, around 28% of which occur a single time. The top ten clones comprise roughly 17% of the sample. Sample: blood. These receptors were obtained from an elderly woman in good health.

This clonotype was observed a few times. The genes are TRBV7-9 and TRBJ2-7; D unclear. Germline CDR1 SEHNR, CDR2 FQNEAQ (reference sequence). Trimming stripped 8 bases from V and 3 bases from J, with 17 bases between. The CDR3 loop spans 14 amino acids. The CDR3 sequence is CASRPSASFYEQYF. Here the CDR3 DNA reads TGTGCCAGCCGCCCCTCGGCGAGCTTCTACGAGCAGTACTTC.

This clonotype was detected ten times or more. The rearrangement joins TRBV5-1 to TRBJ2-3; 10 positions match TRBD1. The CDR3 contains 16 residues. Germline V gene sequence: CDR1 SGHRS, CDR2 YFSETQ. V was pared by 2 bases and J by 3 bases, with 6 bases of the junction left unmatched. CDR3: CASSLDGDRGTDTQYF. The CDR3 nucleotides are TGCGCCAGCAGCTTAGACGGGGACAGGGGAACAGATACGCAGTATTTT.

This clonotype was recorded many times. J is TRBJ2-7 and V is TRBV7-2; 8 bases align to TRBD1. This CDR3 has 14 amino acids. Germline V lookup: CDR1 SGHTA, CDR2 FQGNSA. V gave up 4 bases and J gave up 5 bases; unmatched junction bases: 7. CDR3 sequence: CASSYDRGRNEQYF. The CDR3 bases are TGTGCCAGCAGCTACGACAGGGGCAGGAACGAGCAGTACTTC.

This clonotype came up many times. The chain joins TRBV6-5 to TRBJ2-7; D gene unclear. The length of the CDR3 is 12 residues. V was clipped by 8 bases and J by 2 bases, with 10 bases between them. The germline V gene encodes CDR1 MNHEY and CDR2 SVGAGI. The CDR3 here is CASSSVAYEQYF. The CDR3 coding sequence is TGTGCCAGCTCTTCGGTCGCCTACGAGCAGTACTTC.

The chain's CDR3 is CASSSPGTGPLEQYF. The CDR3 nucleotides are TGTGCCAGCAGTTCCCCCGGGACAGGGCCGTTGGAGCAGTACTTC. This chain joins TRBV28 and TRBJ2-5; 9 positions agree with TRBD1. Germline V gene lookup returns CDR1 MDHEN and CDR2 SYDVKM. This CDR3 comprises 15 residues. The junction had 14 bases not matched to a gene; V was cut back by 4 bases and J by 11 bases.

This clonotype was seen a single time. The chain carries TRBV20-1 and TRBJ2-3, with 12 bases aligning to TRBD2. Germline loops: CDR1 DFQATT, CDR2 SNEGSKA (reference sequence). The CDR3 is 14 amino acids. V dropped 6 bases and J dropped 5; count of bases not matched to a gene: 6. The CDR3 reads CSAELAGGKDTQYF. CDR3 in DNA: TGCAGTGCCGAACTAGCGGGGGGTAAAGATACGCAGTATTTT.

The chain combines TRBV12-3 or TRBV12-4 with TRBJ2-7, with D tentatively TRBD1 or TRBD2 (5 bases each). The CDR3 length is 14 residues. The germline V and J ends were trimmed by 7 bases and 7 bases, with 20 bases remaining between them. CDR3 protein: CASNIGTGWYEQYF. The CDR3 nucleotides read TGTGCCAGCAATATTGGGACGGGGTGGTATGAGCAGTACTTC.

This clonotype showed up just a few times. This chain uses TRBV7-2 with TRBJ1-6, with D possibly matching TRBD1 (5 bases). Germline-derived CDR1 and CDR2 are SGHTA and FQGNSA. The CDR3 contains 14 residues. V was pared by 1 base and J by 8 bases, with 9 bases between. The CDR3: CASSLGVGDSPLHF. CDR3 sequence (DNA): TGTGCCAGCAGCTTAGGGGTAGGGGATTCACCCCTCCACTTT. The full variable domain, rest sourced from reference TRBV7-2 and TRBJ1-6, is GAGVSQSPSNKVTEKGKDVELRCDPISGHTALYWYRQSLGQGLEFLIYFQGNSAPDKSGLPSDRFSAERTGGSVSTLTIQRTQQEDSAVYLCASSLGVGDSPLHFGNGTRLTVT.

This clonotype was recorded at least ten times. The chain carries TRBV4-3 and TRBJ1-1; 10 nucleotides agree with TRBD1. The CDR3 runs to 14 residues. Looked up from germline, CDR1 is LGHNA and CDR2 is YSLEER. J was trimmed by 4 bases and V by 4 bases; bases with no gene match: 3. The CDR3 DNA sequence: TGCGCCAGCAGCCCAAGGACAGGGGGCACTGAAGCTTTCTTT. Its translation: CASSPRTGGTEAFF.